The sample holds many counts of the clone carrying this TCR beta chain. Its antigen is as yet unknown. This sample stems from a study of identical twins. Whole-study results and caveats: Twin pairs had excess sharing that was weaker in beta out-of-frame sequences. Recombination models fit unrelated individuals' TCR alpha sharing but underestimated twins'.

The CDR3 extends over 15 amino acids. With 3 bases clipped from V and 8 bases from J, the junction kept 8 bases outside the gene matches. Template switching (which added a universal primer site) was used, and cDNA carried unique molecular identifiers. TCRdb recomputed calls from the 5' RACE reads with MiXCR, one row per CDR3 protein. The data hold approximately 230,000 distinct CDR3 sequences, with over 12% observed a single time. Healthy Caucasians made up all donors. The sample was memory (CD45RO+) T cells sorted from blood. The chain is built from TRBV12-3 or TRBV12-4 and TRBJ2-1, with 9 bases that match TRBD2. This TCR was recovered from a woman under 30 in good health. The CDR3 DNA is TGTGCCAGCAGTTTTCCTGCGGGGGGGCGCTATGAGCAGTTCTTC. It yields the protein CASSFPAGGRYEQFF.